Below, 24 T cell receptor beta chains from the same sample are listed, as sequenced in a study of blood T cell repertoires in COVID-19. This table comes from immunoSEQ multiplex PCR, and its TCRdb copy is limited to in-frame clones, with some not included. The data show about 150,000 clones, approximately 88% seen once. The sample consisted of PBMCs or T cells enriched from blood (not recorded which). All receptors derive from a man between 65 and 85 years old who had been exposed to COVID-19.

The chain joins TRBV6-2 or TRBV6-3 to TRBJ1-1, with D hard to call. Germline-derived CDR1 and CDR2 are MNHEY and SVGEGT. The CDR3 is 15 residues long. Trimming removed 2 bases from V and 6 bases from J, with 16 bases in between. Here the CDR3 reads CASSYPHAGHAEAFF. The CDR3 bases are TGTGCCAGCAGTTACCCTCACGCGGGTCACGCTGAAGCTTTCTTT.

The count of this clone is one. The chain couples TRBV27 to TRBJ2-1; 10 nucleotides match TRBD2. CDR3 length: 14 amino acids. The V and J ends lost 7 bases and 0 bases, in that order; junction bases with no gene match: 0. The V gene's germline CDR1 is MNHEY and CDR2 SMNVEV (reference sequence). CDR3 nucleotide sequence: TGTGCCAGCATAGCGGGGGGCTCCTACAATGAGCAGTTCTTC. Translating it yields CASIAGGSYNEQFF.

This sequence joins TRBV19 and TRBJ2-5; 9 bases map to TRBD1. Germline V gene data show CDR1 as LNHDA and CDR2 as SQIVND (reference sequence). The CDR3 sequence is 14 residues long. With 8 bases clipped from V and 5 bases from J, the junction kept 9 bases outside the gene matches. Here the CDR3 DNA reads TGTGCCAGTTCAGACAGGGGGTTTGGGGAGACCCAGTACTTC. Translation gives CASSDRGFGETQYF.

The CDR3 sequence is CATQRGPNTEAFF. CDR3 DNA: TGTGCTACCCAGCGGGGACCGAACACTGAAGCTTTCTTT. The chain joins TRBV9 to TRBJ1-1; D is possibly TRBD1 (5 bases). The germline gives CDR1 SGDLS, CDR2 YYNGEE. CDR3 size: 13 residues.

This clone was picked up a small number of times. The chain is built from TRBV7-2 and TRBJ2-1; 9 nucleotides match TRBD2. Germline-derived CDR1 and CDR2 are SGHTA and FQGNSA. The length of the CDR3 is 15 residues. The J segment lost 6 bases and the V segment lost 4 bases, leaving 7 bases of the junction unmatched. CDR3 coding DNA: TGTGCCAGCAGCTCTCCGGGACTAGCTGTCAATGAGCAGTTCTTC. This translates into CASSSPGLAVNEQFF.

The chain links TRBV29-1 to TRBJ2-3, with TRBD2 matching over 9 bases. V trimming: 6 bases; J trimming: 0 bases; junction bases outside the gene matches: 7. CDR1 and CDR2 (germline): SQVTM, ANQGSEA. There are 15 residues in the CDR3. The CDR3 reads CSVGGTSKSTDTQYF. The CDR3 region has the DNA TGCAGCGTAGGTGGGACTAGCAAGAGCACAGATACGCAGTATTTT.

V and J are TRBV19 and TRBJ2-3, with D perhaps assigned TRBD1 or TRBD2 (6 bases each). This CDR3 spans 12 amino acids. The V and J ends lost 5 bases and 8 bases respectively, with 11 bases between them. Germline V gene data show CDR1 as LNHDA and CDR2 as SQIVND (reference sequence). The CDR3 here is CASSLGGGTQYF. CDR3 nucleotides: TGTGCCAGTAGTCTAGGGGGAGGTACGCAGTATTTT.

The CDR3 sequence: CASSPDGGTNEKLFF. As DNA, the CDR3 is TGTGCCAGCAGTCCAGACGGGGGAACTAATGAAAAACTGTTTTTT. This chain uses TRBV9 with TRBJ1-4, with D perhaps TRBD1 (5 bases). CDR3 length: 15 amino acids. Germline V gene data show CDR1 as SGDLS and CDR2 as YYNGEE. V shed 5 bases and J shed 1 base, with 12 bases lying between them.

The V gene is TRBV11-3, the J gene TRBJ2-1; TRBD2 matches 10 bases. The CDR3 extends over 16 amino acids. Trimming cost V 5 bases and J 8 bases; bases outside gene matches: 12. Germline V gene lookup returns CDR1 SGHNT and CDR2 YENEEA. CDR3 nucleotide sequence: TGTGCCAGCAGCCCGGGAGTGGTAGCGGGGGGACATGAGCAGTTCTTC. Translating gives CASSPGVVAGGHEQFF.

This clone was observed a single time. The rearrangement joins TRBV5-5 to TRBJ2-7, with 7 bases fitting TRBD1. Per the germline V gene, CDR1 is SGHKS and CDR2 is YYEKEE (reference sequence). The ends lost 0 bases at V and 4 bases at J; junction bases unmatched: 4. The CDR3 spans 14 residues. The CDR3 is CASSLEDRAYEQYF. The CDR3 nucleotides are TGTGCCAGCAGCTTGGAAGACAGGGCGTACGAGCAGTACTTC.

The V gene is TRBV5-1, the J gene TRBJ1-2; TRBD1 matches at 8 bases. The CDR3 consists of 14 residues. CDR1 is SGHRS and CDR2 is YFSETQ in the germline V gene. V lost 3 bases and J lost 8; bases outside the gene matches: 9. CDR3 loop: CASSSFQGAWGYTF. The CDR3 region has the DNA TGCGCCAGCAGCTCCTTCCAGGGGGCATGGGGCTACACCTTC.

V is TRBV19 and J is TRBJ1-2, with TRBD1 matching 7 bases. The V and J ends lost 4 bases and 0 bases, in that order; junction bases with no gene match: 8. Germline V gene sequence: CDR1 LNHDA, CDR2 SQIVND (reference sequence). This CDR3 is built from 16 residues. The CDR3 reads CASSTRQGTPNYGYTF. CDR3 in DNA: TGTGCCAGTAGTACCCGACAGGGTACACCTAACTATGGCTACACCTTC.

The chain joins TRBV5-5 to TRBJ2-1; 10 bases line up with TRBD1. The CDR3 sequence is 20 residues long. CDR1 SGHKS and CDR2 YYEKEE come from the germline V gene (reference sequence). V was clipped by 4 bases and J by 0 bases; unmatched bases: 16. CDR3: CASSLRDRGLLSSSYNEQFF. The CDR3 DNA sequence: TGTGCCAGCAGCCTCCGGGACAGGGGTCTCCTGTCAAGCTCCTACAATGAGCAGTTCTTC.

The chain couples TRBV7-2 to TRBJ2-1, with 10 bases aligning to TRBD1. The CDR3 has 16 amino acids. Trimming took 1 base from V and 15 from J; bases not matched to a gene: 15. CDR1 is SGHTA, CDR2 FQGNSA, per germline. The CDR3 loop is CASSLVRASLTGGLFF. The CDR3, as DNA: TGTGCCAGCAGCTTAGTTAGGGCCAGTTTGACAGGGGGCCTGTTCTTC. Complete variable domain (other parts from reference TRBV7-2 and TRBJ2-1): GAGVSQSPSNKVTEKGKDVELRCDPISGHTALYWYRQSLGQGLEFLIYFQGNSAPDKSGLPSDRFSAERTGGSVSTLTIQRTQQEDSAVYLCASSLVRASLTGGLFFGPGTRLTVL.

The chain has TRBV28 and TRBJ1-4, with TRBD1 identical over 8 bases. This CDR3 comprises 13 residues. The V gene's germline CDR1 is MDHEN and CDR2 SYDVKM. V lost 11 bases and J lost 5; bases outside the gene matches: 7. The CDR3 loop is CAGWDRTNEKLFF. The CDR3 coding sequence is TGTGCCGGGTGGGACAGGACAAATGAAAAACTGTTTTTT.

The J gene is TRBJ2-7, the V gene TRBV10-2, with 7 bases fitting TRBD2. The CDR3 runs 12 residues. Germline loops: CDR1 WSHSY, CDR2 SAAADI. The V and J ends lost 6 bases and 6 bases, in that order; junction bases with no gene match: 5. The CDR3 loop reads CASRGGSREQYF. CDR3 coding DNA: TGCGCCAGCAGGGGGGGGTCCCGCGAGCAGTACTTC.

This clone was observed a handful of times. This chain's CDR3 is CASSRQVSYEQYF. The CDR3 nucleotides are TGTGCCAGCAGTAGACAGGTCTCCTACGAGCAGTACTTC. This chain connects TRBV12-3 or TRBV12-4 to TRBJ2-7, with D perhaps TRBD1 (6 bases). This CDR3 spans 13 amino acids. Trimming removed 5 bases from V and 0 bases from J, with 8 bases in between.

The rearrangement joins TRBV7-2 to TRBJ1-1; 10 bases are shared with TRBD1. The CDR3 loop spans 14 amino acids. CDR1 is SGHTA and CDR2 is FQGNSA in the germline V gene. V was clipped by 3 bases and J by 6 bases; unmatched bases: 4. Here the CDR3 DNA reads TGTGCCAGCAGCTTCCAGACAGGGGGCTCTGAAGCTTTCTTT. This encodes CASSFQTGGSEAFF.

The chain uses TRBV27 and TRBJ2-1; a weak D match, TRBD2 (5 bases). Per the germline V gene, CDR1 is MNHEY and CDR2 is SMNVEV (reference sequence). Trimming left V 0 bases short and J 7 bases short, with 16 bases between. The CDR3 consists of 16 residues. CDR3 DNA sequence: TGTGCCAGCAGTTTATCTCTCCTAGCCGCTTGGAATGAGCAGTTCTTC. This codes for CASSLSLLAAWNEQFF.

The chain couples TRBV25-1 to TRBJ1-1, with 7 bases that match TRBD1. The CDR3 has 15 residues. The V gene's germline CDR1 is MGHDK and CDR2 SYGVNS. Germline trimming cut 1 base from V and 0 bases from J; bases unmatched to any gene: 2. CDR3 protein: CASSELGTVNTEAFF. In DNA, the CDR3 is TGTGCCAGCAGTGAATTGGGGACAGTGAACACTGAAGCTTTCTTT.

This clone has more than one count but fewer than ten. V is TRBV5-4 and J is TRBJ2-1; TRBD1 is a possible D gene (5 bases). V lost 2 bases and J lost 5, with 11 bases in between. The CDR3 is 14 amino acids. Germline V gene sequence: CDR1 SGHNT, CDR2 YYREEE (reference sequence). This CDR3 is CASSLGAGNNEQFF. The DNA of the CDR3 is TGTGCCAGCAGCTTAGGCGCAGGGAACAATGAGCAGTTCTTC. Full variable domain (rest looked up from reference TRBV5-4 and TRBJ2-1): ETGVTQSPTHLIKTRGQQVTLRCSSQSGHNTVSWYQQALGQGPQFIFQYYREEENGRGNFPPRFSGLQFPNYSSELNVNALELDDSALYLCASSLGAGNNEQFFGPGTRLTVL.

The chain employs TRBV28 and TRBJ1-5; 7 nucleotides line up with TRBD1. The germline V gene has CDR1 MDHEN and CDR2 SYDVKM. The CDR3 loop spans 14 amino acids. Trimming took 6 bases from V and 4 from J; bases not matched to a gene: 6. CDR3 sequence (DNA): TGTGCCAGCAGCCTAAGCAGGGGGAATCAGCCCCAGCATTTT. Amino acids: CASSLSRGNQPQHF.

The gene calls are TRBV5-1 and TRBJ2-1; no clear D. Between the trimmed V and J ends, which lost 1 base and 0 bases, there was a span of 14 bases. Germline CDR1 is SGHRS and CDR2 is YFSETQ. This CDR3 has 17 residues. The CDR3 DNA reads TGCGCCAGCAGCTTGATTTCCCCCGTGAGCTCCTACAATGAGCAGTTCTTC. Its translation is CASSLISPVSSYNEQFF.

The chain has TRBV4-3 and TRBJ2-6, with no clear D. CDR1 LGHNA and CDR2 YSLEER come from the germline V gene. CDR3 length equals 17 residues. Deletions cut 0 bases from V and 2 bases from J, with 11 bases between. CDR3 in DNA: TGCGCCAGCAGCCAAGAGGTTCAGGTGACTGGGGCCAACGTCCTGACTTTC. Protein: CASSQEVQVTGANVLTF.